These 16 T cell receptor beta chains were all obtained from the same sample, sequenced in a study of shared clonotypes between healthy human individuals. The repertoire was sequenced with immunoSEQ multiplex PCR; TCRdb's copy has only in-frame clones and lacks some. This sample has around 530,000 clones, with around 76% found just once. Input material: PBMCs. The receptors shown here come from a woman between 40 and 55 years old in good health. Some clones in this sample may be carry-over from other donors' samples.

The V and J genes are TRBV5-1 and TRBJ1-5, with a tentative D call TRBD1 (6 bases). V was cut by 0 bases and J by 5 bases, with 9 bases left in between. The CDR3 runs 14 residues. CDR1 and CDR2 (germline): SGHRS, YFSETQ. This chain's CDR3 is CASSLGTEHQPQHF. CDR3 DNA: TGCGCCAGCAGCTTGGGGACAGAACATCAGCCCCAGCATTTT.

The chain joins TRBV9 to TRBJ2-7; no firm D call. CDR1 is SGDLS and CDR2 is YYNGEE in the germline V gene. This CDR3 spans 16 amino acids. V shed 1 base and J shed 0 bases, with 14 bases lying between them. The CDR3 nucleotides are TGTGCCAGCAGCGTATCTGGCGATCACCTCTCCTACGAGCAGTACTTC. Translation: CASSVSGDHLSYEQYF.

V is TRBV28 and J is TRBJ2-3; D ambiguous. CDR1 and CDR2 from the germline V gene are MDHEN and SYDVKM. V was trimmed by 3 bases and J by 5 bases, leaving 6 bases between them. There are 12 residues in the CDR3. The CDR3 protein is CASSFGLDTQYF. The CDR3 DNA follows: TGTGCCAGCAGTTTTGGCTTAGATACGCAGTATTTT.

Notes on this clone: This sequence may be a read error, since a much larger clone differs from it by one base. This chain uses TRBV28 with TRBJ2-5; D unclear. Germline CDR1 is MDHEN and CDR2 is SYDVKM. V lost 3 bases to trimming and J lost 4 bases, with 3 bases between them. The CDR3 has 11 amino acids. In DNA, the CDR3 is TGTGCCAGCAGTTTTAGAGAGACCCAGTACTTC. Residues: CASSFRETQYF.

V gene TRBV2 combines with J gene TRBJ2-1, with TRBD2 matching 7 bases. V shed 8 bases, J shed 2 bases, and the junction held 9 bases outside the gene matches. The CDR3 sequence is 15 residues long. Per germline, CDR1 SNHLY and CDR2 FYNNEI. CDR3 coding DNA: TGTGCCAGCCAATCTAGCGGAGGGGCCTACAATGAGCAGTTCTTC. Its translation is CASQSSGGAYNEQFF.

The gene calls are TRBV6-5 and TRBJ2-7; D may be TRBD1 (6 bases). From germline, CDR1 is MNHEY and CDR2 SVGAGI. Deletions cut 2 bases from V and 0 bases from J, with 14 bases between. The length of the CDR3 is 16 residues. CDR3 loop: CASSYGGTPRSYEQYF. CDR3 sequence (DNA): TGTGCCAGCAGTTACGGTGGGACACCCCGCTCCTACGAGCAGTACTTC.

Ten or more counts support this clone. The rearrangement joins TRBV15 to TRBJ2-7; possible D gene TRBD2, 6 bases. Germline V gene data show CDR1 as LNHNV and CDR2 as YYDKDF (reference sequence). The CDR3 totals 16 residues. Trimming removed 1 base from V and 1 base from J, with 14 bases in between. CDR3: CATSRGRGTGSYEQYF. The CDR3 bases are TGTGCCACCAGCAGAGGTCGCGGGACCGGTTCCTACGAGCAGTACTTC.

V usage is TRBV18 and J usage is TRBJ2-5; TRBD1 is a possible D gene (5 bases). Germline V gives CDR1 KGHSH, CDR2 LQKENI. The CDR3 runs to 14 residues. Trimming took 0 bases from V and 5 from J, leaving 10 bases between them. This CDR3 reads CASSPPAGSETQYF. The CDR3 coding sequence is TGTGCCAGCTCACCACCGGCAGGGTCTGAGACCCAGTACTTC.

CDR3 bases: TGTGCCAGCAGCCAAGGATTTAGCGGGAGAATGGGCACGCAGTATTTT. As protein: CASSQGFSGRMGTQYF. The rearrangement links TRBV14 to TRBJ2-3; 9 bases line up with TRBD2. The ends lost 1 base at V and 9 bases at J; junction bases unmatched: 11. The CDR3 covers 16 residues. The germline V gene has CDR1 SGHDN and CDR2 FVKESK. Full variable domain (missing parts from reference TRBV14 and TRBJ2-3): EAGVTQFPSHSVIEKGQTVTLRCDPISGHDNLYWYRRVMGKEIKFLLHFVKESKQDESGMPNNRFLAERTGGTYSTLKVQPAELEDSGVYFCASSQGFSGRMGTQYFGPGTRLTVL.

There are many counts of this clone. The rearrangement uses TRBV6-6 and TRBJ2-5, with TRBD2 matching over 11 bases. The length of the CDR3 is 16 residues. The V gene end was trimmed by 6 bases and the J gene end by 3 bases; junction bases not matched to a gene: 9. Per the germline V gene, CDR1 is MNHNY and CDR2 is SVGAGI (reference sequence). CDR3 amino acids: CASSNAGTSGKETQYF. The CDR3 DNA follows: TGTGCCAGCAGCAACGCGGGGACTAGCGGAAAAGAGACCCAGTACTTC.

This chain links TRBV4-1 with TRBJ1-2; possible D gene TRBD1, 5 bases. Trimming took 4 bases from V and 9 from J, leaving 18 bases between them. The germline gives CDR1 MGHRA, CDR2 YSYEKL. CDR3 length equals 14 residues. CDR3 sequence reads: CASSPTQQQVRYTF. The CDR3 bases are TGCGCCAGCAGCCCGACACAACAACAGGTACGCTACACCTTC.

This clone was seen once. V gene TRBV19 combines with J gene TRBJ2-5, with 13 bases lining up with TRBD2. The CDR3 consists of 18 residues. Germline lookup yields CDR1 LNHDA and CDR2 SQIVND (reference sequence). Trimming removed 6 bases from V and 4 bases from J; junction bases left unmatched: 14. The CDR3 protein is CASSPNPPGLAGVETQYF. CDR3 bases: TGTGCCAGTAGCCCTAACCCGCCTGGACTAGCGGGAGTAGAGACCCAGTACTTC.

This chain links TRBV10-3 with TRBJ2-5; the D gene is possibly TRBD2 (6 bases). This CDR3 contains 14 residues. Per germline, CDR1 ENHRY and CDR2 SYGVKD. V was pared by 3 bases and J by 1 base, with 9 bases between. CDR3 protein: CAISEPGLQETQYF. In DNA form, the CDR3 reads TGTGCCATCAGTGAACCGGGACTCCAAGAGACCCAGTACTTC.

Concerning this clone itself: A far larger clone is just one base off, so this is likely a read error. Other nucleotide sequences from this sample produce the same CDR3. The chain recombines TRBV6-1 with TRBJ1-1; D remains ambiguous. The V end was cut by 1 base, the J end by 6 bases, with 12 bases between. The germline gives CDR1 MNHNS, CDR2 SASEGT. The CDR3 loop spans 14 amino acids. CDR3 coding DNA: TGTGCCAGCAGTGAAGTGACGGGTGTAGCTGAAGCTTTCTTT. Translation: CASSEVTGVAEAFF.

In regard to this clone: Other DNA sequences in this specimen translate into the identical CDR3. V gene TRBV6-6 combines with J gene TRBJ2-7; D is unclear. Trimming shortened V by 7 bases and J by 3 bases, and 7 bases separated the two germline ends. Germline lookup yields CDR1 MNHNY and CDR2 SVGAGI (reference sequence). The CDR3 has 11 residues. In nucleotides, the CDR3 is TGTGCCAGCACACAACACTACGAGCAGTACTTC. This encodes CASTQHYEQYF.

The chain has TRBV10-3 and TRBJ1-2; D is unresolved. Looked up from germline, CDR1 is ENHRY and CDR2 is SYGVKD. V shed 0 bases and J shed 8 bases, with 19 bases lying between them. This CDR3 spans 16 amino acids. This chain's CDR3 is CAISESTRHPQEGYTF. For the CDR3, the DNA is TGTGCCATCAGTGAGTCGACGAGACACCCCCAGGAGGGCTACACCTTC.